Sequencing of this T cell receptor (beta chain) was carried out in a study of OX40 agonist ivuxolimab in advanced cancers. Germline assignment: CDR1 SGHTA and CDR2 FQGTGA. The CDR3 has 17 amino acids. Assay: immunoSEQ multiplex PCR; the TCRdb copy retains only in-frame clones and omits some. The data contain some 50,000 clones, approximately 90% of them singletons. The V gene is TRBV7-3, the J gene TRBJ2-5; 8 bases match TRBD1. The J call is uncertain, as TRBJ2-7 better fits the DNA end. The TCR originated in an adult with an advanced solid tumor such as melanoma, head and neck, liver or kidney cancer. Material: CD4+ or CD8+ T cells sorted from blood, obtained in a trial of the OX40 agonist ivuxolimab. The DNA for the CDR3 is TGTGCCAGCAGCTTAAATCCCCGCGACAGGGGCCTCTCCGAGCAGTACTTC. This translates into CASSLNPRDRGLSEQYF.